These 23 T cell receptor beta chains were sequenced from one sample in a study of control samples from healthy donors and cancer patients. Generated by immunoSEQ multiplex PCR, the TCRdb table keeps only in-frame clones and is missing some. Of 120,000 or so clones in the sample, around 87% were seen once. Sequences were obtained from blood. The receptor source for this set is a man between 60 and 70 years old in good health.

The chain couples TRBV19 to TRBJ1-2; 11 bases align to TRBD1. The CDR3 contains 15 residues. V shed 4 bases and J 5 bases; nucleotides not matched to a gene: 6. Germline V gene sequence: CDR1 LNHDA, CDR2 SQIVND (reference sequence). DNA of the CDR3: TGTGCCAGTAGTAAAGGACAGGGGGCGAGGTATGGCTACACCTTC. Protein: CASSKGQGARYGYTF. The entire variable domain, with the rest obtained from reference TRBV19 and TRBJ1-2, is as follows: DGGITQSPKYLFRKEGQNVTLSCEQNLNHDAMYWYRQDPGQGLRLIYYSQIVNDFQKGDIAEGYSVSREKKESFPLTVTSAQKNPTAFYLCASSKGQGARYGYTFGSGTRLTVV.

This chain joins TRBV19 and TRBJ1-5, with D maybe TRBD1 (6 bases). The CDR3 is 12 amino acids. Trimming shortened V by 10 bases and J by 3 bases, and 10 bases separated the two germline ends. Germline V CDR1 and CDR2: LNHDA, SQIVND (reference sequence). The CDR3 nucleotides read TGTGCCACTACAGGGTACAATCAGCCCCAGCATTTT. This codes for CATTGYNQPQHF. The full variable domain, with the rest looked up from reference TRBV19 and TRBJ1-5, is DGGITQSPKYLFRKEGQNVTLSCEQNLNHDAMYWYRQDPGQGLRLIYYSQIVNDFQKGDIAEGYSVSREKKESFPLTVTSAQKNPTAFYLCATTGYNQPQHFGDGTRLSIL.

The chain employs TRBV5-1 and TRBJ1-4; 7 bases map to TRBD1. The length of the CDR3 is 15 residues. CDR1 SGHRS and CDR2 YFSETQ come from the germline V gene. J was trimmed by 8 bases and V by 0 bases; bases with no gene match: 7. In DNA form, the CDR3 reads TGCGCCAGCAGCTTGGGGGACAGAGAAGGCGAAAAACTGTTTTTT. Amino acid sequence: CASSLGDREGEKLFF.

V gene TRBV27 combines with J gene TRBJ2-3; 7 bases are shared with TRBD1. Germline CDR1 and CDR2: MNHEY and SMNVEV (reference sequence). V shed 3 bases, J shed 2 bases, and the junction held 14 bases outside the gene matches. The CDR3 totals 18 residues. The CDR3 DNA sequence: TGTGCCAGCAGTTTTGTCTTTTTAGGGCAGGGGGACACAGATACGCAGTATTTT. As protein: CASSFVFLGQGDTDTQYF.

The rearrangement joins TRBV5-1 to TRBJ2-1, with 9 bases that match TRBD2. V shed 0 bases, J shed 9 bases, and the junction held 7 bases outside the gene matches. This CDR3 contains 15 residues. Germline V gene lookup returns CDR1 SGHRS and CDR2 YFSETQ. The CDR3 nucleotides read TGCGCCAGCAGCTTGGCTCGACTAGCGGTACCTGAGCAGTTCTTC. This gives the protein CASSLARLAVPEQFF.

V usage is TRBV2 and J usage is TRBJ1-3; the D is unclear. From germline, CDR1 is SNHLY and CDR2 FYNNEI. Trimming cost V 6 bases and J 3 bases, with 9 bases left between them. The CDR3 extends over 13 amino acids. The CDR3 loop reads CASREDLGNTIYF. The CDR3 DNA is TGTGCCAGCAGGGAGGACCTTGGAAACACCATATATTTT. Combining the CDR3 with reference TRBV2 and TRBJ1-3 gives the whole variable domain EPEVTQTPSHQVTQMGQEVILRCVPISNHLYFYWYRQILGQKVEFLVSFYNNEISEKSEIFDDQFSVERPDGSNFTLKIRSTKLEDSAMYFCASREDLGNTIYFGEGSWLTVV.

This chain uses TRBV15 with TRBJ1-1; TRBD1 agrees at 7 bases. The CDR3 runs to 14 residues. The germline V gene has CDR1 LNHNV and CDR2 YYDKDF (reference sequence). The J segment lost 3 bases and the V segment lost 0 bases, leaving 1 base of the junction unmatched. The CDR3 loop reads CATSRDGQDTEAFF. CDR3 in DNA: TGTGCCACCAGCAGAGACGGACAGGACACTGAAGCTTTCTTT.

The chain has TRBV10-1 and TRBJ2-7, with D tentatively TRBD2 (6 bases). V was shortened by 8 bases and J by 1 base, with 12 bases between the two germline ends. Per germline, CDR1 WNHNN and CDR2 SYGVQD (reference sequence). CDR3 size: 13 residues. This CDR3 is CASGGQGSYEQYF. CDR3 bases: TGCGCCAGCGGAGGGCAGGGATCCTACGAGCAGTACTTC.

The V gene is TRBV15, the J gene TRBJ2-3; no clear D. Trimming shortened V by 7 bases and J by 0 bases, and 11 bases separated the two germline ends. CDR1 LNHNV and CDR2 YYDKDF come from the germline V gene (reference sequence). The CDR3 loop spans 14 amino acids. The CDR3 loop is CATTADGSTDTQYF. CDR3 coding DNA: TGTGCCACCACCGCTGACGGAAGCACAGATACGCAGTATTTT.

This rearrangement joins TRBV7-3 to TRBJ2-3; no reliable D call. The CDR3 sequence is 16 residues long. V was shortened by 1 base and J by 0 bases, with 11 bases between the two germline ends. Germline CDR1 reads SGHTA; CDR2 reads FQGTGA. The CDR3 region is CASSLMHVPSTDTQYF. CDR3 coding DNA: TGTGCCAGCAGCTTAATGCACGTCCCTAGCACAGATACGCAGTATTTT. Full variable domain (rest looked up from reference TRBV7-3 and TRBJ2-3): GAGVSQTPSNKVTEKGKYVELRCDPISGHTALYWYRQSLGQGPEFLIYFQGTGAADDSGLPNDRFFAVRPEGSVSTLKIQRTERGDSAVYLCASSLMHVPSTDTQYFGPGTRLTVL.

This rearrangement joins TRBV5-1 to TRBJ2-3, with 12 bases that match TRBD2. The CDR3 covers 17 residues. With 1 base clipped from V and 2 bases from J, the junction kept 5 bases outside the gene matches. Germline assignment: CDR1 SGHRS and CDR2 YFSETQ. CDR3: CASSLRLAGAATDTQYF. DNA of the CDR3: TGCGCCAGCAGCTTGAGACTAGCGGGGGCAGCCACAGATACGCAGTATTTT.

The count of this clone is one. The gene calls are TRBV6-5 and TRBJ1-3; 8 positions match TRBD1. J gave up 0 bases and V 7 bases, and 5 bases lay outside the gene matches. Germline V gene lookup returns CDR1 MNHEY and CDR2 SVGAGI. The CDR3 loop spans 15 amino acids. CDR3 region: CASKGQANSGNTIYF. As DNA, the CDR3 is TGTGCCAGCAAGGGACAGGCTAACTCTGGAAACACCATATATTTT.

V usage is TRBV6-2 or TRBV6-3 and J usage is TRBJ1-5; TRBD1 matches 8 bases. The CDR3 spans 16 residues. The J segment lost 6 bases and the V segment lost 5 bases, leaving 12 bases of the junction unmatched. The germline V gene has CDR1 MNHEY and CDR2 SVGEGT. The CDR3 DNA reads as TGTGCCAGCAGTCAAGATGGACAGGGAGGGGGTCAGCCCCAGCATTTT. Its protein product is CASSQDGQGGGQPQHF.

The CDR3 DNA reads as TGTGCCAGCAGCTTTAACCCTCCCGAAGCTTTCTTT. It translates to CASSFNPPEAFF. The chain is built from TRBV7-9 and TRBJ1-1; D remains unclear. The CDR3 has 12 amino acids. CDR1 is SEHNR and CDR2 is FQNEAQ in the germline V gene (reference sequence). V was trimmed by 3 bases and J by 8 bases, leaving 10 bases between them.

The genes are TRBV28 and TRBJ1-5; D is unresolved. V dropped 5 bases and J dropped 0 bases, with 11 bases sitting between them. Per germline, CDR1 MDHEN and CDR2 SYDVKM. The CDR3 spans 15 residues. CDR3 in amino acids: CASSLAGPSNQPQHF. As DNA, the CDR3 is TGTGCCAGCAGTCTTGCAGGTCCTAGCAATCAGCCCCAGCATTTT.

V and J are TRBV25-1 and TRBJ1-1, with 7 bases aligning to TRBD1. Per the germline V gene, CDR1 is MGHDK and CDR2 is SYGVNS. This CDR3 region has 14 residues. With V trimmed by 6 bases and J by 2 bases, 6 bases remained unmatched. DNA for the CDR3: TGTGCCAGCAGACAAACAGGGGTAAACACTGAAGCTTTCTTT. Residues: CASRQTGVNTEAFF.

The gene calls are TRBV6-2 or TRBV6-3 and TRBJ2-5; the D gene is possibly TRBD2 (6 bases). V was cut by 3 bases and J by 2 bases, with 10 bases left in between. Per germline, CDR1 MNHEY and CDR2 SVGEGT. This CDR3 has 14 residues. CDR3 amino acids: CASSYTGGQETQYF. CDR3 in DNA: TGTGCCAGCAGTTATACCGGGGGACAAGAGACCCAGTACTTC.

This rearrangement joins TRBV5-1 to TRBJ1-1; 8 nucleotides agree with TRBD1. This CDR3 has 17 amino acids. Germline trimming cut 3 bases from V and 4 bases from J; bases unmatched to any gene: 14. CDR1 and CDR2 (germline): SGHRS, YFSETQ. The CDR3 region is CASSSTVGQGAPTEAFF. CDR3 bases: TGCGCCAGCAGCTCGACGGTGGGGCAGGGGGCGCCCACTGAAGCTTTCTTT. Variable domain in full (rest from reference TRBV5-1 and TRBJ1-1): KAGVTQTPRYLIKTRGQQVTLSCSPISGHRSVSWYQQTPGQGLQFLFEYFSETQRNKGNFPGRFSGRQFSNSRSEMNVSTLELGDSALYLCASSSTVGQGAPTEAFFGQGTRLTVV.

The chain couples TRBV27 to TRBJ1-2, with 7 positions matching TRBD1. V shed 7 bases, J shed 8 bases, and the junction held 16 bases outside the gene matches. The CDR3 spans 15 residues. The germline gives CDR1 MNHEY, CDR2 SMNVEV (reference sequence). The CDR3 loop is CASKTGVGGWGGYTF. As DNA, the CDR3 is TGTGCCAGCAAAACAGGGGTTGGTGGATGGGGCGGCTACACCTTC.

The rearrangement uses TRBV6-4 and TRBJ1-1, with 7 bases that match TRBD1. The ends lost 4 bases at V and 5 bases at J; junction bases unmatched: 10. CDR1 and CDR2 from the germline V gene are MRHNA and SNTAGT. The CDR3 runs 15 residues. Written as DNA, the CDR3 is TGTGCCAGCAGTGCCACGACAGGGTTTGAGACTGAAGCTTTCTTT. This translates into CASSATTGFETEAFF.

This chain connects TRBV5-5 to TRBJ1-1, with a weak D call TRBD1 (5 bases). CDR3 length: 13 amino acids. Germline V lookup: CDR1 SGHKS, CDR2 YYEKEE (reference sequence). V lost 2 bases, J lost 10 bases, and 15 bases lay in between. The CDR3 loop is CASSFGTGYGAFF. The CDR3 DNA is TGTGCCAGCAGCTTCGGGACGGGGTACGGAGCTTTCTTT.

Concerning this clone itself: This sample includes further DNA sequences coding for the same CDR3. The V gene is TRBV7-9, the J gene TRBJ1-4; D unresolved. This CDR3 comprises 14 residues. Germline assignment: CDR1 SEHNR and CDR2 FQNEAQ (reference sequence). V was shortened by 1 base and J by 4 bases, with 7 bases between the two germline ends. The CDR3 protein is CASSLGTGNEKLFF. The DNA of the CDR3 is TGTGCCAGCAGCTTAGGCACCGGTAATGAAAAACTGTTTTTT.

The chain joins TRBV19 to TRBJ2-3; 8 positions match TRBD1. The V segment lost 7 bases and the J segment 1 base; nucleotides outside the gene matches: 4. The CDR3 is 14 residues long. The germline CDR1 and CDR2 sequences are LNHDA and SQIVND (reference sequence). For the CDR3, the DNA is TGTGCCAGTACTCTGGACAGGGGCACAGATACGCAGTATTTT. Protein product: CASTLDRGTDTQYF.